One sample yielded the 11 T cell receptor beta chains listed below, sequenced in a study of identical twins. MiXCR, applied by TCRdb to the 5' RACE reads, yields one record per CDR3 protein. The table shows hundreds of thousands of distinct CDR3 sequences, with 7.5% occurring only once. The same data also contributed to another study, on yellow fever vaccine responses in identical twins.

Sequences were obtained from memory (CD45RO+) T cells sorted from blood. The receptors derive from a woman in her late teens or twenties in good health.

This clonotype came up a few times. The CDR3 nucleotides read TGCGCCAGCAGCGCATACAGGGGCAGCTCCTACGAGCAGTACTTC. This translates into CASSAYRGSSYEQYF. V usage is TRBV5-1 and J usage is TRBJ2-7, with 7 positions matching TRBD1. The V and J ends lost 4 bases and 0 bases, in that order; junction bases with no gene match: 7. The germline V gene has CDR1 SGHRS and CDR2 YFSETQ. The CDR3 runs 15 residues.

This chain links TRBV7-9 with TRBJ2-5; a weak D match, TRBD1 (5 bases). Germline CDR1 and CDR2: SEHNR and FQNEAQ (reference sequence). V shed 6 bases and J shed 1 base, with 15 bases lying between them. The CDR3 contains 15 residues. CDR3 sequence (DNA): TGTGCCAGCAGGGGGCAGACAGCCCCCCAAGAGACCCAGTACTTC. Translated, it gives CASRGQTAPQETQYF.

This clonotype was observed at least ten times. The gene calls are TRBV7-9 and TRBJ1-3, with TRBD1 matching over 10 bases. With 6 bases clipped from V and 2 bases from J, the junction kept 1 base outside the gene matches. Germline lookup yields CDR1 SEHNR and CDR2 FQNEAQ (reference sequence). CDR3 length: 14 amino acids. The CDR3 bases are TGTGCCAGCAGAGGGACAGGGGCTGGAAACACCATATATTTT. This translates into CASRGTGAGNTIYF.

The genes are TRBV14 and TRBJ2-1; D remains ambiguous. V lost 1 base and J 0 bases, leaving 10 bases between the germline ends. Germline CDR1 is SGHDN and CDR2 is FVKESK. CDR3 length: 16 amino acids. The CDR3 protein is CASSQGYNPSYNEQFF. The CDR3 DNA reads as TGTGCCAGCAGCCAAGGCTATAACCCCTCCTACAATGAGCAGTTCTTC.

This clonotype was recorded at least ten times. The gene calls are TRBV5-1 and TRBJ1-2; 9 bases are shared with TRBD1. The CDR3 covers 13 residues. The V segment lost 4 bases and the J segment 6 bases; nucleotides outside the gene matches: 4. Germline V gene lookup returns CDR1 SGHRS and CDR2 YFSETQ. The CDR3: CASSPDRGDGYTF. The CDR3 DNA sequence: TGCGCCAGCAGCCCGGACAGGGGCGATGGCTACACCTTC.

The chain couples TRBV2 to TRBJ2-3, with no clear D. V was cut by 9 bases and J by 6 bases, with 16 bases left in between. This CDR3 is 13 amino acids long. Germline values: CDR1 SNHLY, CDR2 FYNNEI. This CDR3 reads CASKWVPMDTQYF. In DNA form, the CDR3 reads TGTGCCAGTAAGTGGGTCCCCATGGATACGCAGTATTTT. Looking up the rest from reference TRBV2 and TRBJ2-3 gives the full variable domain: EPEVTQTPSHQVTQMGQEVILRCVPISNHLYFYWYRQILGQKVEFLVSFYNNEISEKSEIFDDQFSVERPDGSNFTLKIRSTKLEDSAMYFCASKWVPMDTQYFGPGTRLTVL.

This chain uses TRBV5-1 with TRBJ2-3; 7 bases are shared with TRBD2. Germline V lookup: CDR1 SGHRS, CDR2 YFSETQ. The trim removed 4 bases at V and 0 bases at J, leaving 5 bases unmatched. This CDR3 comprises 15 residues. CDR3 nucleotides: TGCGCCAGCAGCACCCCGGGGGGTAGCACAGATACGCAGTATTTT. It codes for CASSTPGGSTDTQYF.

V and J are TRBV2 and TRBJ2-7, with 7 bases matching TRBD1. Per germline, CDR1 SNHLY and CDR2 FYNNEI. J lost 2 bases, V lost 6 bases, and 7 bases had no gene match. The CDR3 has 14 residues. Here the CDR3 reads CASRTGQITYEQYF. In DNA form, the CDR3 reads TGTGCCAGCAGAACGGGACAGATAACCTACGAGCAGTACTTC.

The V and J genes are TRBV28 and TRBJ2-3; 8 nucleotides agree with TRBD2. The V segment lost 5 bases and the J segment 2 bases; nucleotides outside the gene matches: 6. The germline V gene has CDR1 MDHEN and CDR2 SYDVKM. CDR3 length equals 15 residues. The CDR3 region is CASSPNGRATDTQYF. CDR3 nucleotide sequence: TGTGCCAGCAGTCCAAACGGGAGGGCCACAGATACGCAGTATTTT.

About this clonotype: One junction end disagrees with the germline gene, perhaps due to a read error. V usage is TRBV2 and J usage is TRBJ2-2; D is possibly TRBD2 (5 bases). The CDR3 contains 13 residues. Germline-derived CDR1 and CDR2 are SNHLY and FYNNEI. CDR3 protein: CASRTENAGELFF. DNA of the CDR3: TGTGCCTCGAGGACTGAGAACGCCGGGGAGCTGTTTTTT.

The rearrangement joins TRBV2 to TRBJ1-5; no definite D call. CDR3 length: 13 residues. CDR1 and CDR2 (germline): SNHLY, FYNNEI. The ends were cut back, 4 bases at V and 4 bases at J, with 8 bases in the middle. The CDR3 nucleotides read TGTGCCAGCAGTGTCCTAATGAATCAGCCCCAGCATTTT. Translated: CASSVLMNQPQHF.